The rows below give T cell receptor beta chains drawn from one sample of a study of cytomegalovirus exposure and HLA in healthy donors. The table came from immunoSEQ multiplex PCR; TCRdb's copy has only in-frame clones and leaves some out. The sample records approximately 160,000 clones, around 86% being singletons. Material: PBMCs. The receptors here all came from a human donor in good health. Each CDR3 is given with its conserved first and last residue. The D gene is left open where the match is weak. Size is omitted from some rows. Given values are once, few, many or a class for expanded clones.

TRBV9	TRBD2	TRBJ2-2	NA	CASSVGASGGADTGELFF	TGTGCCAGCAGCGTAGGGGCTAGCGGGGGGGCGGACACCGGGGAGCTGTTTTTT
TRBV5-4	TRBD1	TRBJ1-1	NA	CASSSTGGVTEAFF	TGTGCCAGCAGCTCGACAGGGGGGGTCACTGAAGCTTTCTTT
TRBV3-2	NA	TRBJ1-4	few	CARRSKCF	TGTGCTAGACGGAGTAAGTGTTTT
TRBV19	NA	TRBJ1-5	once	CASSTGRGNQPQHF	TGTGCCAGCAGTACAGGGAGGGGCAATCAGCCCCAGCATTTT
TRBV7-2	NA	TRBJ1-2	NA	CASSSGQTYGYTF	TGTGCCAGCAGCTCCGGACAGACCTATGGCTACACCTTC
TRBV7-2	NA	TRBJ2-1	NA	CASRSNPASSYNEQFF	TGTGCCAGCAGGTCTAATCCGGCTAGTTCCTACAATGAGCAGTTCTTC
TRBV4-2	TRBD1	TRBJ2-2	NA	CASSQDRGSMGTGELFF	TGTGCCAGCAGCCAAGACAGGGGGTCCATGGGGACCGGGGAGCTGTTTTTT
TRBV10-3	TRBD2	TRBJ2-1	NA	CAIRKQAGGPYHEQFF	TGTGCCATCAGGAAACAAGCGGGGGGGCCTTACCATGAGCAGTTCTTC
TRBV6-1	TRBD2	TRBJ2-2	NA	CASSEAGEGTGELFF	TGTGCCAGCAGTGAAGCTGGGGAGGGCACCGGGGAGCTGTTTTTT
TRBV19	TRBD1	TRBJ2-7	NA	CASSIVYSGQGGGEQYF	TGTGCCAGTAGTATAGTATACTCGGGACAGGGAGGTGGCGAGCAGTACTTC
TRBV11-2	NA	TRBJ1-1	NA	CASSLVEAFF	TGTGCCAGCAGCCTCGTCGAGGCTTTCTTT
TRBV4-3	TRBD1	TRBJ1-2	once	CASSQDPGQGYGYTF	TGCGCCAGCAGCCAAGATCCCGGACAGGGGTATGGCTACACCTTC
TRBV2	NA	TRBJ1-2	NA	CASSEGQGRWYGYTF	TGTGCCAGCAGTGAAGGGCAGGGCAGGTGGTATGGCTACACCTTC
TRBV2	TRBD1	TRBJ2-1	NA	CARSLSGGNEQFF	TGTGCCAGATCACTCTCAGGGGGTAATGAGCAGTTCTTC
TRBV6-1	NA	TRBJ2-2	few	CASSDTGLNTGELFF	TGTGCCAGCAGTGATACAGGGTTGAACACCGGGGAGCTGTTTTTT
TRBV12-5	TRBD1	TRBJ2-1	NA	CASGWDRDNEQFF	TGTGCTAGTGGTTGGGACAGGGACAATGAGCAGTTCTTC
TRBV2	TRBD1	TRBJ1-4	NA	CASRGTGVYEKLFF	TGTGCCAGCAGGGGGACAGGGGTGTATGAAAAACTGTTTTTT
TRBV4-3	TRBD2	TRBJ2-3	NA	CASSQDPTSGGASDTQYF	TGCGCCAGCAGCCAAGATCCCACTAGCGGGGGGGCCTCAGATACGCAGTATTTT
TRBV5-4	TRBD2	TRBJ2-7	NA	CASSLAGGRTYEQYF	TGTGCCAGCAGCTTGGCGGGGGGGCGGACCTACGAGCAGTACTTC
TRBV7-8	NA	TRBJ1-3	NA	CASSLPFDSWTGNTIYF	TGTGCCAGCAGCTTACCCTTCGACAGCTGGACTGGAAACACCATATATTTT
TRBV7-2	TRBD2	TRBJ2-7	NA	CASSDGTRYEQYF	TGTGCCAGCAGCGATGGGACTAGATACGAGCAGTACTTC
TRBV5-4	NA	TRBJ2-1	NA	CASSPEGFWVHEQFF	TGTGCCAGCAGCCCGGAGGGGTTTTGGGTTCATGAGCAGTTCTTC